The 18 T cell receptor beta chains presented below share a single source sample, sequenced in a study of blood T cells in healthy people across ages (dated by TCRdb to about 2015). The library was built by means of 5' RACE. The listed sequencing device is Illumina HiSeq 2500. A second PCR of about 7 to 12 cycles was performed with a sample-barcoded 5' primer and a J-beta primer mix. TCRdb passed the public sequencing reads through fastp at Q25 and MiXCR, retaining productive beta sequences. Duplicate CDR3 protein sequences are folded into a single record with the most common DNA and genes. Here the sample has approximately 1.5 million distinct CDR3 sequences; 40% to 45% occur a single time. 4% of the sample belongs to the ten largest clones. The sequenced sample consisted of blood. The receptors come from a woman between 18 and 29 years old in good health.

The chain links TRBV5-1 to TRBJ2-7; perhaps TRBD1 as D (5 bases). V was clipped by 6 bases and J by 7 bases, with 20 bases between them. CDR3 size: 14 residues. Per the germline V gene, CDR1 is SGHRS and CDR2 is YFSETQ. This CDR3 is CASTYGATTGEQYF. The CDR3 DNA is TGCGCCAGCACCTATGGGGCTACCACGGGTGAGCAGTACTTC.

V is TRBV4-1 and J is TRBJ1-1; possible D gene TRBD1, 6 bases. Germline loops: CDR1 MGHRA, CDR2 YSYEKL. There are 14 residues in the CDR3. Deletions cut 3 bases from V and 1 base from J, with 9 bases between. CDR3 residues: CASSQAQGNTEAFF. DNA for the CDR3: TGCGCCAGCAGCCAGGCACAGGGGAACACTGAAGCTTTCTTT.

A note on this clonotype: Since a much larger clone is just one base distant, this may be a read error. The chain carries TRBV5-5 and TRBJ2-7; D is unclear. This CDR3 region has 14 residues. From germline, CDR1 is SGHKS and CDR2 YYEKEE (reference sequence). The CDR3 loop reads CASNLERSSYEQYF. DNA for the CDR3: TGTGCCAGCAACTTGGAAAGGTCTTCCTACGAGCAGTACTTC.

The table lists this clonotype with a few counts. This chain joins TRBV10-3 and TRBJ1-1; 9 nucleotides match TRBD1. The V segment lost 10 bases and the J segment 5 bases; nucleotides outside the gene matches: 8. Germline loops: CDR1 ENHRY, CDR2 SYGVKD. The CDR3 is 13 amino acids. The CDR3 region is CATSTGGWTEAFF. CDR3 bases: TGTGCCACTTCAACAGGGGGCTGGACTGAAGCTTTCTTT.

The chain combines TRBV19 with TRBJ2-1; possibly TRBD2 for D (6 bases). The CDR3 runs 13 residues. Germline CDR1 LNHDA, CDR2 SQIVND (reference sequence). Trimming took off 3 bases at V and 10 bases at J, with 13 bases between the two ends. CDR3 loop: CASSIGGMGEQFF. In DNA form, the CDR3 reads TGTGCCAGTAGTATTGGCGGGATGGGGGAGCAGTTCTTC. The full variable domain, with the rest looked up from reference TRBV19 and TRBJ2-1, is DGGITQSPKYLFRKEGQNVTLSCEQNLNHDAMYWYRQDPGQGLRLIYYSQIVNDFQKGDIAEGYSVSREKKESFPLTVTSAQKNPTAFYLCASSIGGMGEQFFGPGTRLTVL.

J is TRBJ2-5 and V is TRBV7-9, with 7 nucleotides matching TRBD1. This CDR3 is built from 15 residues. J was trimmed by 2 bases and V by 5 bases; bases with no gene match: 8. Per germline, CDR1 SEHNR and CDR2 FQNEAQ (reference sequence). CDR3 nucleotides: TGTGCCAGCAGCCGAACAGGGGTCGGACAAGAGACCCAGTACTTC. Residues: CASSRTGVGQETQYF.

The chain has TRBV7-2 and TRBJ2-4; D remains ambiguous. V was shortened by 3 bases and J by 2 bases, with 8 bases between the two germline ends. CDR1 SGHTA and CDR2 FQGNSA come from the germline V gene. The CDR3 consists of 14 residues. The CDR3 region is CASSLSSPKNIQYF. CDR3 DNA: TGTGCCAGCAGCTTGTCTTCGCCCAAAAACATTCAGTACTTC.

This clonotype was counted only a few times. The CDR3 reads CASKTQGLNTEAFF. The CDR3, as DNA: TGTGCCAGCAAGACTCAGGGCTTGAACACTGAAGCTTTCTTT. The genes are TRBV6-5 and TRBJ1-1; the D gene is possibly TRBD1 (5 bases). CDR3 size: 14 residues. The V and J ends lost 7 bases and 0 bases respectively, with 12 bases between them. The germline V gene has CDR1 MNHEY and CDR2 SVGAGI.

The J gene is TRBJ2-3, the V gene TRBV12-3 or TRBV12-4, with 7 bases matching TRBD2. This CDR3 comprises 16 residues. Trimming removed 3 bases from V and 7 bases from J; junction bases left unmatched: 13. DNA of the CDR3: TGTGCCAGCAGTTTCCCAGCGGGGCGGGACTTCTATACGCAGTATTTT. Translation gives CASSFPAGRDFYTQYF.

This clonotype occurred a few times. V usage is TRBV12-3 or TRBV12-4 and J usage is TRBJ1-4; D uncertain. There are 14 residues in the CDR3. V was cut by 3 bases and J by 5 bases, with 10 bases left in between. CDR3 sequence reads: CASSFGQRNEKLFF. The CDR3 DNA is TGTGCCAGCAGTTTTGGGCAGAGGAATGAAAAACTGTTTTTT.

This clonotype was observed a handful of times. V and J are TRBV15 and TRBJ2-3; D call uncertain. Per germline, CDR1 LNHNV and CDR2 YYDKDF (reference sequence). This CDR3 comprises 12 residues. The germline V and J ends were trimmed by 2 bases and 4 bases, with 4 bases remaining between them. The CDR3 region has the DNA TGTGCCACCAGCAGATTCCCAGATACGCAGTATTTT. Encoded protein: CATSRFPDTQYF.

V gene TRBV12-3 or TRBV12-4 combines with J gene TRBJ2-1, with D maybe TRBD1 (5 bases). The CDR3 sequence is 17 residues long. Deletions cut 2 bases from V and 6 bases from J, with 20 bases between. CDR3 coding DNA: TGTGCCAGCAGTTTATTTTTCCGCGCCCAGGGCCGCAATGAGCAGTTCTTC. Translation: CASSLFFRAQGRNEQFF.

This clonotype was seen more than once but under ten times. The V call is TRBV27, the J call TRBJ2-1; 10 positions match TRBD1. This CDR3 is 16 amino acids long. J was trimmed by 5 bases and V by 2 bases; bases with no gene match: 6. Germline V gene data show CDR1 as MNHEY and CDR2 as SMNVEV (reference sequence). The CDR3: CASSLMGGTGDNEQFF. Written as DNA, the CDR3 is TGTGCCAGCAGTTTAATGGGCGGGACAGGGGACAATGAGCAGTTCTTC.

The V gene is TRBV5-1, the J gene TRBJ2-1, with a weak D call TRBD2 (6 bases). The CDR3 consists of 14 residues. The germline V gene has CDR1 SGHRS and CDR2 YFSETQ. The germline V and J ends were trimmed by 3 bases and 5 bases, with 12 bases remaining between them. The CDR3: CASSYRDLNNEQFF. CDR3 DNA: TGCGCCAGCAGCTACCGGGACTTGAACAATGAGCAGTTCTTC.

This clonotype was seen a few times. The chain recombines TRBV29-1 with TRBJ2-7; D is ambiguous. The CDR3 loop spans 11 amino acids. The germline gives CDR1 SQVTM, CDR2 ANQGSEA. Trimming took 5 bases from V and 7 from J, leaving 12 bases between them. DNA for the CDR3: TGCAGCGTTTCGCAAGTTGGTGAGCAGTACTTC. Residues: CSVSQVGEQYF.

A word on this clonotype: This could be a read error, since a much larger clone is one nucleotide away. The V and J genes are TRBV12-3 or TRBV12-4 and TRBJ1-5, with a possible D match to TRBD1 (6 bases). V was pared by 6 bases and J by 3 bases, with 9 bases between. This CDR3 spans 13 amino acids. The CDR3 sequence: CASSGQNNQPQHF. The CDR3 DNA reads as TGTGCCAGCAGCGGACAGAACAATCAGCCCCAGCATTTT.

This sequence joins TRBV3-1 and TRBJ2-7; TRBD2 matches 10 bases. The CDR3 extends over 17 amino acids. Germline-derived CDR1 and CDR2 are LGHDT and YNNKEL (reference sequence). V shed 2 bases and J 1 base; nucleotides not matched to a gene: 8. The CDR3 sequence: CASSQLASGSWSYEQYF. DNA for the CDR3: TGTGCCAGCAGCCAATTGGCTAGCGGGAGTTGGTCCTACGAGCAGTACTTC.

This clonotype appeared once. This rearrangement joins TRBV5-8 to TRBJ2-1, with 8 positions matching TRBD2. Germline CDR1 and CDR2: SGHTS and YDEGEE. CDR3 size: 18 residues. V dropped 7 bases and J dropped 1; count of bases not matched to a gene: 16. Here the CDR3 DNA reads TGTGCCAGCCACCCTGAGAGGAGCGGGAGTTATTCCTACAATGAGCAGTTCTTC. Protein product: CASHPERSGSYSYNEQFF.